One and the same sample provided the 23 T cell receptor beta chains below, sequenced in a study of OX40 agonist ivuxolimab in advanced cancers. The protocol used for the library was the immunoSEQ multiplex PCR assay. TCRdb re-hosts the immuneACCESS table, in-frame sequences only. Its copies lack some clones; in the studies checked, an unresolved V gene accounts for under half of them, and the cause for the rest is not known. For this sample there are roughly 86,000 clones; about 89% appear just once. Approximately 0.41% of the sample belongs to the ten largest clones. Sample: CD4+ or CD8+ T cells sorted from blood, taken in a trial of the OX40 agonist ivuxolimab. The origin of the receptors is an adult with an advanced solid tumor such as melanoma, head and neck, liver or kidney cancer.

In this sample, this clone turned up once. This sequence joins TRBV19 and TRBJ2-5, with D possibly TRBD2 on 5 matching bases. The CDR3 sequence is 17 residues long. Germline CDR1 and CDR2: LNHDA and SQIVND (reference sequence). Trimming cost V 3 bases and J 2 bases, with 19 bases left between them. This CDR3 reads CASSMEHGRRRQETQYF. CDR3 in DNA: TGTGCCAGTAGTATGGAGCATGGTAGGAGGAGACAAGAGACCCAGTACTTC.

This sequence joins TRBV27 and TRBJ2-1, with no clear D. V lost 5 bases and J 6 bases, leaving 8 bases between the germline ends. The length of the CDR3 is 12 residues. Germline V lookup: CDR1 MNHEY, CDR2 SMNVEV (reference sequence). DNA for the CDR3: TGTGCCAGCAGTCCCCGCCCCAATGAGCAGTTCTTC. Translated: CASSPRPNEQFF.

V and J are TRBV28 and TRBJ1-2; the D gene is possibly TRBD1 (5 bases). This CDR3 is built from 17 residues. Per the germline V gene, CDR1 is MDHEN and CDR2 is SYDVKM. The germline V and J ends were trimmed by 5 bases and 5 bases, with 24 bases remaining between them. This CDR3 is CASSPPGDIGVLYGYTF. The CDR3 bases are TGTGCCAGCAGTCCCCCTGGAGATATAGGGGTCCTGTATGGCTACACCTTC.

The chain uses TRBV9 and TRBJ1-2, with D unresolved. Germline V CDR1 and CDR2: SGDLS, YYNGEE. The CDR3 covers 11 residues. Trimming cost V 2 bases and J 1 base, with 0 bases left between them. CDR3 in DNA: TGTGCCAGCAGCGTTAACTATGGCTACACCTTC. Protein sequence: CASSVNYGYTF.

The chain joins TRBV5-1 to TRBJ1-1; 7 nucleotides align to TRBD1. CDR1 is SGHRS, CDR2 YFSETQ, per germline. This CDR3 spans 13 amino acids. With 0 bases clipped from V and 4 bases from J, the junction kept 0 bases outside the gene matches. CDR3 loop: CASSLDRGTEAFF. The CDR3 region has the DNA TGCGCCAGCAGCTTGGACAGGGGCACTGAAGCTTTCTTT.

V gene TRBV5-5 combines with J gene TRBJ1-3; D ambiguous. The germline V gene has CDR1 SGHKS and CDR2 YYEKEE (reference sequence). This CDR3 contains 14 residues. With 0 bases removed from V and 0 bases from J, the gap between germline ends came to 4 bases. Written as DNA, the CDR3 is TGTGCCAGCAGCTTGGACTACTCTGGAAACACCATATATTTT. Residues: CASSLDYSGNTIYF.

This clone occurred once. V gene TRBV25-1 combines with J gene TRBJ2-2; D gene uncertain. Trimming shortened V by 5 bases and J by 4 bases, and 8 bases separated the two germline ends. CDR3 size: 13 residues. The germline CDR1 and CDR2 sequences are MGHDK and SYGVNS. In DNA, the CDR3 is TGTGCCAGCAGTTTTTCGGGCACCGGGGAGCTGTTTTTT. Amino acid sequence: CASSFSGTGELFF.

This chain connects TRBV27 to TRBJ2-7, with D maybe TRBD1 (5 bases). The ends were cut back, 4 bases at V and 2 bases at J, with 15 bases in the middle. Germline V CDR1 and CDR2: MNHEY, SMNVEV (reference sequence). CDR3 length equals 15 residues. CDR3 nucleotides: TGTGCCAGCAGTTCCCTCGGATTGGACACCTACGAGCAGTACTTC. Its protein is CASSSLGLDTYEQYF.

The rearrangement links TRBV2 to TRBJ2-3, with D perhaps matching TRBD1 or TRBD2 (5 bases each). Germline V gene lookup returns CDR1 SNHLY and CDR2 FYNNEI. CDR3 length equals 13 residues. V lost 7 bases, J lost 7 bases, and 15 bases lay in between. The CDR3 region is CASTTGTTNTQYF. For the CDR3, the DNA is TGTGCCAGCACCACCGGGACGACAAATACGCAGTATTTT.

The chain carries TRBV9 and TRBJ2-1; 14 nucleotides align to TRBD2. The CDR3 consists of 18 residues. Germline lookup yields CDR1 SGDLS and CDR2 YYNGEE. V shed 3 bases, J shed 9 bases, and the junction held 14 bases outside the gene matches. This chain's CDR3 is CASSGTGTSGGSVSEQFF. The DNA of the CDR3 is TGTGCCAGCAGCGGAACCGGGACTAGCGGGGGTTCTGTAAGTGAGCAGTTCTTC.

The chain is built from TRBV18 and TRBJ2-4; a possible D gene is TRBD2 (5 bases). The CDR3 is 14 amino acids. The V and J ends lost 0 bases and 5 bases respectively, with 8 bases between them. Germline CDR1 KGHSH, CDR2 LQKENI. CDR3 DNA: TGTGCCAGCTCACCACCGTCCGGGGAAAACATTCAGTACTTC. Protein: CASSPPSGENIQYF.

This chain uses TRBV19 with TRBJ1-1; D unresolved. The CDR3 is 13 residues long. Germline V gene data show CDR1 as LNHDA and CDR2 as SQIVND (reference sequence). V lost 5 bases and J 0 bases, leaving 7 bases between the germline ends. CDR3 protein: CASSPPMNTEAFF. The CDR3 DNA reads as TGTGCCAGTAGTCCCCCTATGAACACTGAAGCTTTCTTT.

The chain has TRBV29-1 and TRBJ2-7; D remains unclear. The CDR3 has 11 residues. Germline V gene lookup returns CDR1 SQVTM and CDR2 ANQGSEA. V lost 3 bases and J lost 2, with 5 bases in between. For the CDR3, the DNA is TGCAGCGTTGAGGCTGCCTACGAGCAGTACTTC. The encoded protein is CSVEAAYEQYF.

The genes are TRBV6-1 and TRBJ2-5, with D possibly TRBD1 on 6 matching bases. V shed 7 bases and J shed 2 bases, with 11 bases lying between them. Germline V lookup: CDR1 MNHNS, CDR2 SASEGT. The CDR3 is made up of 13 amino acids. CDR3: CASIAQGQETQYF. CDR3 nucleotide sequence: TGTGCCAGCATCGCCCAGGGGCAAGAGACCCAGTACTTC.

This chain uses TRBV21-1 with TRBJ2-7. TRBV21-1 is termed a pseudogene. The CDR3 loop spans 16 amino acids. The CDR3 here is CASSKVIGPEDYEQYF. CDR3 coding DNA: TGTGCCAGCAGCAAAGTAATAGGGCCAGAGGACTACGAGCAGTACTTC.

V gene TRBV5-1 combines with J gene TRBJ2-3; D gene uncertain. CDR1 and CDR2 (germline): SGHRS, YFSETQ. Trimming cost V 0 bases and J 3 bases, with 8 bases left between them. The CDR3 length is 14 residues. The CDR3 reads CASSLASKTDTQYF. CDR3 nucleotide sequence: TGCGCCAGCAGCTTGGCCTCCAAGACAGATACGCAGTATTTT.

The chain carries TRBV19 and TRBJ2-7; D might be TRBD1 or TRBD2, each matching 5 bases. This CDR3 is 15 amino acids long. The germline V gene has CDR1 LNHDA and CDR2 SQIVND (reference sequence). V dropped 6 bases and J dropped 3 bases, with 18 bases sitting between them. CDR3 nucleotide sequence: TGTGCCAGTAGGCGGGCCCGGGACGGTAGCTACGAGCAGTACTTC. This translates into CASRRARDGSYEQYF. Looking up the rest from reference TRBV19 and TRBJ2-7 gives the full variable domain: DGGITQSPKYLFRKEGQNVTLSCEQNLNHDAMYWYRQDPGQGLRLIYYSQIVNDFQKGDIAEGYSVSREKKESFPLTVTSAQKNPTAFYLCASRRARDGSYEQYFGPGTRLTVT.

This sequence joins TRBV28 and TRBJ2-7; tentative D call: TRBD1 (6 bases). This CDR3 spans 12 amino acids. V was shortened by 6 bases and J by 4 bases, with 10 bases between the two germline ends. In germline, CDR1 is MDHEN, CDR2 SYDVKM. CDR3 sequence (DNA): TGTGCCAGCAGCCTAACAGGGTACGAGCAGTACTTC. Translated, it gives CASSLTGYEQYF. The full variable domain, completed using reference TRBV28 and TRBJ2-7, is DVKVTQSSRYLVKRTGEKVFLECVQDMDHENMFWYRQDPGLGLRLIYFSYDVKMKEKGDIPEGYSVSREKKERFSLILESASTNQTSMYLCASSLTGYEQYFGPGTRLTVT.

The table lists this clone with a count of one. The V call is TRBV28, the J call TRBJ1-2; maybe TRBD1 (6 bases). The CDR3 extends over 15 amino acids. With 6 bases removed from V and 1 base from J, the gap between germline ends came to 15 bases. Germline V CDR1 and CDR2: MDHEN, SYDVKM. CDR3 in DNA: TGTGCCAGCAGGCCGGGACAACAGCTTAACTATGGCTACACCTTC. It yields the protein CASRPGQQLNYGYTF.

The J gene is TRBJ1-2, the V gene TRBV4-1; D call uncertain. The CDR3 contains 14 residues. The V gene lost 1 base and the J gene lost 5 bases, with 11 bases spanning the gap. The germline V gene has CDR1 MGHRA and CDR2 YSYEKL. The DNA of the CDR3 is TGCGCCAGCAGCCAAGGCAGGACGGGGTATGGCTACACCTTC. Its protein is CASSQGRTGYGYTF.

V gene TRBV7-6 combines with J gene TRBJ2-7; 8 nucleotides line up with TRBD2. Germline V gene lookup returns CDR1 SGHVS and CDR2 FNYEAQ. The CDR3 runs 14 residues. Unmatched junction bases numbered 5, after V lost 5 bases and J lost 2 bases. The CDR3 region is CASSPRAGAYEQYF. The CDR3 DNA follows: TGTGCCAGCAGCCCCCGAGCGGGGGCCTACGAGCAGTACTTC.

The chain is built from TRBV11-2 and TRBJ2-7; maybe TRBD2 (5 bases). The germline gives CDR1 SGHAT, CDR2 FQNNGV. The length of the CDR3 is 15 residues. The ends were cut back, 0 bases at V and 6 bases at J, with 15 bases in the middle. CDR3 coding DNA: TGTGCCAGCAGCTTAGACCCCTCACTAGTCCCCGAGCAGTACTTC. It codes for CASSLDPSLVPEQYF.

The chain couples TRBV5-1 to TRBJ1-4, with 7 bases matching TRBD1. Trimming took 0 bases from V and 2 from J; bases not matched to a gene: 10. The length of the CDR3 is 18 residues. The V gene's germline CDR1 is SGHRS and CDR2 YFSETQ. Here the CDR3 DNA reads TGCGCCAGCAGCTTGGGAGGGGGCTTTCAAGCTACTAATGAAAAACTGTTTTTT. The encoded protein is CASSLGGGFQATNEKLFF.